The clone carrying this T cell receptor (beta chain) was found many times. Its antigen is currently unknown. PBMCs came from more than 9.5 ml fresh peripheral blood. This sample is drawn from a study of T cells in Graves' hyperthyroidism and ophthalmopathy. Study outcomes and limitations: A 13 V-J signature model discriminated ophthalmopathy versus stable hyperthyroidism.

From RNA transcripts, TCR beta CDR3 regions were amplified. HTBI primers were employed in a first-round RT-PCR of the TCR CDR3. TCRdb redid the calling of the multiplex PCR reads with MiXCR, one entry per CDR3 protein. The profile shows around 350,000 distinct CDR3 sequences, approximately 19% of them singletons. This CDR3 has 11 residues. Trimming pared 9 bases from V and 1 base from J, leaving 7 bases between. The V gene's germline CDR1 is SNHLY and CDR2 FYNNEI. The gene calls are TRBV2 and TRBJ2-7; D is ambiguous. Input material: blood. This TCR was recovered from a woman younger than 30 with Graves' hyperthyroidism. The CDR3 loop reads CASTESYEQYF. The CDR3 nucleotides are TGTGCCAGTACCGAGTCCTACGAGCAGTACTTC.